The subject of this entry is one T cell receptor (beta chain). Antigen specificity is unknown. Trimming left V 0 bases short and J 6 bases short, with 11 bases between. This CDR3 comprises 14 residues. Germline V gene lookup returns CDR1 SGDLS and CDR2 YYNGEE. This sample was taken from a study of T cells after yellow fever vaccination. Study results and caveats: Clonotypes appearing in both CD4 and CD8 compartments existed, and their share was small. The study noted that FACS-sorted repertoires could contain abundant clonotypes contaminating from the bulk population.

TCRdb ran MiXCR on the 5' RACE reads and lists one entry per CDR3 protein. The table shows under 600,000 distinct CDR3 sequences, with about a fifth occurring only once. The V gene is TRBV9, the J gene TRBJ2-3; no reliable D call. The sequenced sample was PBMCs, obtained less than 25 days after the first yellow fever vaccination. The clonotype comes from a man aged 18 to 35 who received the YFV17D yellow fever vaccine. Here the CDR3 DNA reads TGTGCCAGCAGCGTAGGCAGGTCGCGGGATACGCAGTATTTT. Its translation: CASSVGRSRDTQYF.